There are a few counts of the clone carrying this T cell receptor (beta chain). Using its own MiXCR run on the 5' RACE reads, TCRdb lists one record per CDR3 protein. The repertoire has 450,000 to 650,000 distinct CDR3 sequences, 20% of them found once; the top ten carry around 12%. CDR3 size: 14 residues. Germline CDR1 is SGHVS and CDR2 is FNYEAQ. V was trimmed by 0 bases and J by 5 bases, leaving 11 bases between them. This specimen comes from a study of T-cell memory formation after mild COVID-19. The chain uses TRBV7-6 and TRBJ2-7; D might be TRBD1 (6 bases). This sequence originates from an adult woman who had mild COVID-19 (a few samples of this study predate the infection). Cell type and time point are not known. The specimen sequenced was PBMCs or a T cell subset sorted from them (not recorded which). The CDR3 region is CASSLAIQGHEQYF. DNA for the CDR3: TGTGCCAGCAGCTTAGCTATACAGGGCCACGAGCAGTACTTC.